Below, 15 T cell receptor beta chains from the same sample are listed, as sequenced in a study of monozygotic twins with inflammatory bowel disease (dated by TCRdb to about 2019). The method behind the library was 5' RACE. TCRdb lists the instrument as Illumina HiSeq 2500. TCRdb reanalyzed the reads, keeping one entry per CDR3 protein sequence and omitting DNA. The table for this sample shows 150,000 to 200,000 distinct CDR3 sequences. 2.8% of the sample comes from the top ten. The sample was blood. These receptors all come from a human donor with ulcerative colitis or Crohn's disease, or a healthy co-twin of an affected twin (not recorded which).

The chain links TRBV5-5 to TRBJ2-1; TCRdb's D call, TRBD2, is unchecked because there is no DNA. Per the germline V gene, CDR1 is SGHKS and CDR2 is YYEKEE (reference sequence). This CDR3 has 15 amino acids. The CDR3 sequence is CASSDLSGSYNEQFF.

J is TRBJ2-1 and V is TRBV20-1. CDR3 length: 12 residues. Germline V gene data show CDR1 as DFQATT and CDR2 as SNEGSKA (reference sequence). CDR3 in amino acids: CSARGANNEQFF.

V is TRBV6-5 and J is TRBJ2-5; no DNA is available, so the TRBD2 call from TCRdb remains unchecked. Germline assignment: CDR1 MNHEY and CDR2 SVGAGI. This CDR3 is built from 15 residues. This CDR3 reads CASSYGGRALETQYF.

V gene TRBV5-6 combines with J gene TRBJ2-7. This CDR3 is 14 amino acids long. Germline CDR1 reads SGHDT; CDR2 reads YYEEEE. This CDR3 is CASSVDPRDYEQYF.

The genes are TRBV28 and TRBJ2-4. Germline V gene lookup returns CDR1 MDHEN and CDR2 SYDVKM. The CDR3 runs to 13 residues. The CDR3 here is CASTWGIKNIQYF.

The chain employs TRBV7-2 and TRBJ2-7; the D call of TRBD1 rests on TCRdb alone, since no DNA is present to check it. The CDR3 has 14 residues. Germline V gives CDR1 SGHTA, CDR2 FQGNSA. CDR3 sequence: CASSSRSGPYEQYF. The full variable domain, its missing parts supplied by reference TRBV7-2 and TRBJ2-7, is GAGVSQSPSNKVTEKGKDVELRCDPISGHTALYWYRQSLGQGLEFLIYFQGNSAPDKSGLPSDRFSAERTGGSVSTLTIQRTQQEDSAVYLCASSSRSGPYEQYFGPGTRLTVT.

The chain carries TRBV5-1 and TRBJ2-5; there is no DNA to check the TCRdb D call of TRBD2. CDR3 length: 14 residues. Germline V CDR1 and CDR2: SGHRS, YFSETQ. The CDR3 is CASSLVLEGETQYF.

This chain connects TRBV12-3 or TRBV12-4 to TRBJ2-7. This CDR3 spans 14 amino acids. The CDR3 spells CASSLGRGSYEQYF.

This chain connects TRBV5-1 to TRBJ2-5. In germline, CDR1 is SGHRS, CDR2 YFSETQ. This CDR3 has 14 amino acids. CDR3 sequence: CASSLDLGSETQYF.

The V call is TRBV6-1, the J call TRBJ2-7. The CDR3 length is 14 residues. Germline CDR1 is MNHNS and CDR2 is SASEGT. CDR3: CSSSPADRSYEQYF.

The chain joins TRBV18 to TRBJ2-7. The germline V gene has CDR1 KGHSH and CDR2 LQKENI. The CDR3 contains 14 residues. CDR3 in amino acids: CASSPSGRPYEQYF.

CDR3 in amino acids: CASSPGQGIYGYTF. V usage is TRBV7-9 and J usage is TRBJ1-2; the TRBD1 assignment by TCRdb is unverifiable without DNA. CDR3 length: 14 residues. Germline CDR1 reads SEHNR; CDR2 reads FQNEAQ (reference sequence).

The genes are TRBV4-2 and TRBJ2-1. The germline V gene encodes CDR1 LGHNA and CDR2 YNFKEQ. This CDR3 spans 11 amino acids. The CDR3 here is CASSQAREQFF.

This rearrangement joins TRBV19 to TRBJ1-5; TCRdb's D call of TRBD1 is untestable without DNA. The CDR3 extends over 17 amino acids. Germline V gene sequence: CDR1 LNHDA, CDR2 SQIVND (reference sequence). The CDR3 region is CASSVPGQGNSNQPQHF.

The chain couples TRBV12-3 or TRBV12-4 to TRBJ2-6; lacking DNA, the TRBD1 call made by TCRdb goes unchecked. CDR3 length: 19 residues. The CDR3 reads CASSSGGGGVKAGANVLTF.